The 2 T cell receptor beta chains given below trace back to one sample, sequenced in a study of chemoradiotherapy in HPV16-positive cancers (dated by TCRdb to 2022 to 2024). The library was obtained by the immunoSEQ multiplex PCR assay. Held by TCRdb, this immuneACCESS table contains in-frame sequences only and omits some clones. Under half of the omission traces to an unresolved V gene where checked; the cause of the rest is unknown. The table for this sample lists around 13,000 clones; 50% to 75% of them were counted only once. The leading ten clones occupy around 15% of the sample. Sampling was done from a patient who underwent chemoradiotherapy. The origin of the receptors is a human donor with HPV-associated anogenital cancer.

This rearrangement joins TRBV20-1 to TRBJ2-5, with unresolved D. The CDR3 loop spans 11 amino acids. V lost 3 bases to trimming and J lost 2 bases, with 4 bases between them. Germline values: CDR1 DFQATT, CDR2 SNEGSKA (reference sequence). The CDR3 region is CSASEQETQYF. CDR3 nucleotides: TGCAGTGCTAGCGAACAAGAGACCCAGTACTTC.

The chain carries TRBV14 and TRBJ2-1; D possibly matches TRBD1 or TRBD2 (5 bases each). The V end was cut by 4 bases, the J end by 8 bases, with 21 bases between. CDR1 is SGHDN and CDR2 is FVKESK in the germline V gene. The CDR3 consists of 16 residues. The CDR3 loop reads CASSLGSRGVGDEQFF. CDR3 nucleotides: TGTGCCAGCAGCCTGGGCTCGAGGGGAGTTGGAGATGAGCAGTTCTTC.